This T cell receptor (beta chain) comes out of a study of blood T cell repertoires in COVID-19. Study at large: The United States, Italy and Spain were the sources of the acute and convalescent COVID-19 samples. PBMCs, B-cell-depleted T cells, or T cells provided the cDNA or gDNA that made up the material.

Method: immunoSEQ multiplex PCR; TCRdb's copy keeps in-frame clones and lacks some. The sample has hundreds of thousands of clones, around 87% seen once. Losses at the gene ends were 2 bases for V and 6 bases for J; bases not matched to a gene: 7. This CDR3 comprises 16 residues. The germline gives CDR1 SNHLY, CDR2 FYNNEI. V gene TRBV2 combines with J gene TRBJ2-2; TRBD2 matches at 9 bases. The specimen sequenced was peripheral blood. This sequence originates from a woman between 50 and 59 years old who had recovered from COVID-19. DNA for the CDR3: TGTGCCAGCAGTGAATTGCTAGCGGGGCAATCCGGGGAGCTGTTTTTT. Translating gives CASSELLAGQSGELFF.